This TCR beta chain was retrieved from a study of long-term antiretroviral therapy in people with HIV. Trimming at V came to 7 bases and at J to 4 bases, leaving 13 bases not matched to a gene. The germline V gene encodes CDR1 SQVTM and CDR2 ANQGSEA. The CDR3 contains 18 residues. Researchers ran immunoSEQ v3.0 at survey level. Method: immunoSEQ multiplex PCR; TCRdb's copy keeps in-frame clones and lacks some. The sample carries about 43,000 clones, around 86% recorded once. The genes are TRBV29-1 and TRBJ2-1; 16 bases line up with TRBD2. This TCR was sampled from a woman aged 45 to 65 with HIV. The sample in question was unsorted PBMCs, obtained 0.1 years before starting antiretroviral therapy. The CDR3 reads CSAPGQGTSGGAYNEQFF. CDR3 nucleotides: TGCAGCGCCCCGGGACAGGGGACTAGCGGGGGGGCATACAATGAGCAGTTCTTC.